Listed here are 12 T cell receptor beta chains from one sample, sequenced in a study of T-cell memory formation after mild COVID-19. TCRdb re-called the 5' RACE reads through MiXCR, storing one row per CDR3 protein. The sample contains around 470,000 distinct CDR3 sequences, approximately 20% of which appear only once. The sequencing sample was made of PBMCs or a T cell subset sorted from them (not recorded which). The source of these receptors is an adult woman who had mild COVID-19 (a few samples of this study predate the infection). Cell type and time point are not known.

This clonotype came up a few times. The chain uses TRBV5-4 and TRBJ1-2, with unresolved D. The germline gives CDR1 SGHNT, CDR2 YYREEE (reference sequence). The ends were cut back, 4 bases at V and 6 bases at J, with 10 bases in the middle. CDR3 length equals 12 residues. CDR3 sequence (DNA): TGTGCCAGCAGCCCCTTAACTGATGGCTACACCTTC. This translates into CASSPLTDGYTF. Together with reference TRBV5-4 and TRBJ1-2, the CDR3 gives the full variable domain: ETGVTQSPTHLIKTRGQQVTLRCSSQSGHNTVSWYQQALGQGPQFIFQYYREEENGRGNFPPRFSGLQFPNYSSELNVNALELDDSALYLCASSPLTDGYTFGSGTRLTVV.

The CDR3 DNA is TGTGCCAGCAGGCGGGGGGCCACCTTACGGGAGCAGTTCTTC. It translates to CASRRGATLREQFF. J is TRBJ2-1 and V is TRBV2, with 8 bases that match TRBD2. The germline V gene encodes CDR1 SNHLY and CDR2 FYNNEI. The CDR3 extends over 14 amino acids. V lost 6 bases and J lost 10; bases outside the gene matches: 11.

The gene calls are TRBV5-1 and TRBJ1-1; 10 nucleotides align to TRBD1. This CDR3 has 17 residues. The germline gives CDR1 SGHRS, CDR2 YFSETQ. V shed 1 base, J shed 7 bases, and the junction held 13 bases outside the gene matches. The CDR3 sequence: CASSLRPGTGDTLEAFF. CDR3 nucleotide sequence: TGCGCCAGCAGCTTGAGGCCTGGGACAGGGGACACACTTGAAGCTTTCTTT.

This clonotype was counted only a few times. The genes are TRBV7-9 and TRBJ2-7; D unresolved. Germline assignment: CDR1 SEHNR and CDR2 FQNEAQ (reference sequence). There are 12 residues in the CDR3. V gave up 1 base and J gave up 6 bases, with 7 bases separating them. The CDR3 sequence is CASSLVLSEQYF. The CDR3 DNA is TGTGCCAGCAGCTTAGTCCTCTCCGAGCAGTACTTC.

The chain recombines TRBV6-2 or TRBV6-3 with TRBJ2-2; D is unclear. V gave up 7 bases and J gave up 4 bases, with 13 bases separating them. CDR1 is MNHEY and CDR2 is SVGEGT in the germline V gene. The CDR3 runs to 14 residues. As DNA, the CDR3 is TGTGCCAGCAAGGGTTCACTGAGCACCGGGGAGCTGTTTTTT. This translates into CASKGSLSTGELFF.

The chain couples TRBV15 to TRBJ2-5; 7 bases line up with TRBD2. Germline CDR1 and CDR2: LNHNV and YYDKDF (reference sequence). With V trimmed by 2 bases and J by 4 bases, 10 bases remained unmatched. There are 16 residues in the CDR3. CDR3 protein: CATSRPDGRRRETQYF. CDR3 DNA sequence: TGTGCCACCAGCAGACCTGACGGGAGGAGAAGAGAGACCCAGTACTTC.

This clonotype was seen at least ten times. This chain uses TRBV24-1 with TRBJ2-3; 8 positions agree with TRBD1. Germline V gives CDR1 KGHDR, CDR2 SFDVKD. V lost 0 bases and J lost 3; bases outside the gene matches: 7. The length of the CDR3 is 17 residues. The CDR3 nucleotides read TGTGCCACCAGTGATTTGGGACAGGGACTGAAAACAGATACGCAGTATTTT. It encodes CATSDLGQGLKTDTQYF.

In this sample, this clonotype turned up a few times. The CDR3 DNA is TGTGCCAGCAGCCTGGGACTAGCGGGGGGGGGCACAGATACGCAGTATTTT. Translating it yields CASSLGLAGGGTDTQYF. This chain joins TRBV5-5 and TRBJ2-3; 16 bases align to TRBD2. The CDR3 runs 17 residues. The ends lost 4 bases at V and 1 base at J; junction bases unmatched: 3. The germline CDR1 and CDR2 sequences are SGHKS and YYEKEE (reference sequence).

The rearrangement links TRBV20-1 to TRBJ2-1, with 8 bases matching TRBD2. The trim removed 5 bases at V and 4 bases at J, leaving 13 bases unmatched. The CDR3 is 16 residues long. CDR1 and CDR2 (germline): DFQATT, SNEGSKA (reference sequence). This CDR3 is CSALGTSERGYNEQFF. The CDR3 DNA reads TGCAGTGCTCTCGGGACTAGTGAGAGGGGGTACAATGAGCAGTTCTTC.

The V and J genes are TRBV9 and TRBJ2-6; no clear D. The CDR3 runs to 17 residues. V lost 0 bases, J lost 0 bases, and 10 bases lay in between. CDR1 is SGDLS and CDR2 is YYNGEE in the germline V gene. The CDR3 nucleotides read TGTGCCAGCAGCGTAGTAGATCTGAGCTCTGGGGCCAACGTCCTGACTTTC. Its translation: CASSVVDLSSGANVLTF.

The chain links TRBV6-5 to TRBJ2-7, with D possibly matching TRBD1 (6 bases). This CDR3 spans 13 amino acids. The V end was cut by 3 bases, the J end by 7 bases, with 13 bases between. The germline V gene encodes CDR1 MNHEY and CDR2 SVGAGI. Here the CDR3 DNA reads TGTGCCAGCAGTTATCCCGGGACACGGGAGCAGTACTTC. It translates to CASSYPGTREQYF.

This clonotype was seen a few times. The chain joins TRBV28 to TRBJ1-2; TRBD1 matches 12 bases. Germline lookup yields CDR1 MDHEN and CDR2 SYDVKM. J gave up 4 bases and V 1 base, and 13 bases lay outside the gene matches. The CDR3 sequence is 19 residues long. Written as DNA, the CDR3 is TGTGCCAGCAGTTTATTAAGTCCCGGGACAGGGGGCGGTAGCTATGGCTACACCTTC. The encoded protein is CASSLLSPGTGGGSYGYTF.